The 21 T cell receptor beta chains below come from one sample, sequenced in a study of molecular identifiers for immune sequencing clone quantification. Via MiXCR, TCRdb re-called the PCR reads, giving one row per CDR3 protein. The data hold hundreds of thousands of distinct CDR3 sequences, with about 20% observed a single time. Sequencing was done on a sample of naive CD8+ T cells from blood, with Jurkat cell RNA spiked in. Subset given: FACS-sorted CD8+CD4-CCR7+CD45RA+ naive T cells. These receptors were taken from a human donor in good health. Some libraries in this study had Jurkat cell RNA spiked in.

This clonotype was observed at least ten times. The rearrangement links TRBV7-9 to TRBJ1-1, with D possibly matching TRBD1 (6 bases). The germline V gene has CDR1 SEHNR and CDR2 FQNEAQ (reference sequence). This CDR3 has 13 amino acids. Trimming removed 11 bases from V and 1 base from J, with 14 bases in between. CDR3 sequence (DNA): TGTGCCGGCGAGGACAGAGAGAACACTGAAGCTTTCTTT. This gives the protein CAGEDRENTEAFF.

To note about this clonotype: This may be a read error: a much more frequent sequence differs by one nucleotide. The chain couples TRBV10-3 to TRBJ2-3, with unresolved D. The CDR3 loop spans 12 amino acids. Looked up from germline, CDR1 is ENHRY and CDR2 is SYGVKD. The chain's CDR3 is CAFSESPDTQYF. For the CDR3, the DNA is TGTGCCTTCAGTGAGTCGCCGGATACGCAGTATTTT.

This clonotype has at least ten counts. The gene calls are TRBV7-3 and TRBJ2-3; tentative D call: TRBD2 (6 bases). CDR1 and CDR2 from the germline V gene are SGHTA and FQGTGA. V shed 2 bases and J shed 2 bases, with 11 bases lying between them. The CDR3 is 15 amino acids. The CDR3 sequence: CASSLGLANTDTQYF. CDR3 DNA: TGTGCCAGCAGCTTAGGGCTAGCGAACACAGATACGCAGTATTTT.

The rearrangement joins TRBV29-1 to TRBJ2-1, with TRBD2 matching 8 bases. V lost 2 bases to trimming and J lost 4 bases; unmatched junction nucleotides: 4. Germline CDR1 reads SQVTM; CDR2 reads ANQGSEA. This CDR3 region has 14 residues. This CDR3 is CSVEPGTSYNEQFF. Here the CDR3 DNA reads TGCAGCGTTGAACCCGGGACTAGTTACAATGAGCAGTTCTTC.

Worth noting for this clonotype: With a much larger clone just one base away, this may be a read error. The chain links TRBV24-1 to TRBJ2-5; 7 nucleotides align to TRBD2. CDR1 KGHDR and CDR2 SFDVKD come from the germline V gene. CDR3 length: 16 amino acids. This CDR3 reads CATSDRAGTLIETQCF. CDR3 nucleotide sequence: TGTGCCACCAGTGATCGAGCGGGAACACTCATAGAGACCCAGTGCTTC.

The chain employs TRBV20-1 and TRBJ2-7; no firm D call. In germline, CDR1 is DFQATT, CDR2 SNEGSKA (reference sequence). The CDR3 is 13 residues long. The V end lost 1 base, the J end lost 0 bases, and 7 bases lay between the germline ends. CDR3 residues: CSARATLSYEQYF. The CDR3 bases are TGCAGTGCTAGAGCGACCCTCTCCTACGAGCAGTACTTC.

The chain joins TRBV6-5 to TRBJ1-5; D ambiguous. The CDR3 consists of 13 residues. V was shortened by 7 bases and J by 5 bases, with 12 bases between the two germline ends. Germline V lookup: CDR1 MNHEY, CDR2 SVGAGI. The DNA for the CDR3 is TGTGCCAGCAATTTAACAGTACATCAGCCCCAGCATTTT. Translated, it gives CASNLTVHQPQHF.

This clonotype has a handful of counts. The J gene is TRBJ1-4, the V gene TRBV12-3 or TRBV12-4, with 7 bases fitting TRBD1. There are 19 residues in the CDR3. J gave up 4 bases and V 3 bases, and 17 bases lay outside the gene matches. The CDR3 protein is CASSFKSDRETPDNEKLFF. CDR3 in DNA: TGTGCCAGCAGTTTTAAATCTGACAGGGAGACACCGGATAATGAAAAACTGTTTTTT.

The table lists this clonotype with a few counts. This chain uses TRBV12-3 or TRBV12-4 with TRBJ2-5; 9 positions match TRBD2. The CDR3 has 14 amino acids. The V and J ends lost 5 bases and 5 bases, in that order; junction bases with no gene match: 6. The CDR3 is CASSSGRLRETQYF. The CDR3 nucleotides are TGTGCCAGCAGTAGCGGGAGGCTCCGGGAGACCCAGTACTTC.

Concerning this clonotype: This sequence may be a read error, since a much larger clone differs from it by one base. The chain has TRBV4-3 and TRBJ2-1; D might be TRBD1 (6 bases). The CDR3 length is 18 residues. CDR1 is LGHNA, CDR2 YSLEER, per germline. Deletions cut 4 bases from V and 2 bases from J, with 21 bases between. This CDR3 is CASSPQGQVVYPYNEQFF. CDR3 nucleotides: TGCGCCAGCAGCCCACAGGGTCAGGTCGTGTATCCCTACAATGAGCAGTTCTTC.

Comments on this clonotype: Mismatch with germline at one junction end may stem from a read error. The rearrangement uses TRBV12-3 or TRBV12-4 and TRBJ2-5; D possibly matches TRBD1 or TRBD2 (6 bases each). The CDR3 has 13 amino acids. The CDR3 region has the DNA TGTGCCGGCAGTTTAGGGGGGTCCGAGACCCAGTACTTC. Amino acids: CAGSLGGSETQYF.

This clonotype showed up many times. The chain carries TRBV7-6 and TRBJ2-7, with 8 bases lining up with TRBD2. The CDR3 runs to 14 residues. The V segment lost 11 bases and the J segment 7 bases; nucleotides outside the gene matches: 16. Germline CDR1 and CDR2: SGHVS and FNYEAQ. The CDR3 here is CASNSGLPGGEQYF. The CDR3 coding sequence is TGTGCCTCCAATAGCGGGCTCCCGGGGGGGGAGCAGTACTTC.

Many counts were recorded for this clonotype. V gene TRBV6-1 combines with J gene TRBJ2-7; the D is unclear. V lost 7 bases and J 0 bases, leaving 10 bases between the germline ends. The CDR3 is 13 amino acids. The germline CDR1 and CDR2 sequences are MNHNS and SASEGT. CDR3: CASMFPLSYEQYF. CDR3 in DNA: TGTGCCAGCATGTTCCCCCTCTCCTACGAGCAGTACTTC.

This clonotype was recorded many times. CDR3 DNA: TGTGCCAGCAGCCCCTGGGACAGGGTGACTGAAGCTTTCTTT. It codes for CASSPWDRVTEAFF. V is TRBV28 and J is TRBJ1-1, with 9 bases aligning to TRBD1. V dropped 6 bases and J dropped 5; count of bases not matched to a gene: 7. Germline assignment: CDR1 MDHEN and CDR2 SYDVKM. This CDR3 is built from 14 residues.

This clonotype was detected ten times or more. The gene calls are TRBV7-2 and TRBJ2-3, with D possibly called TRBD1 or TRBD2 (6 bases each). V shed 6 bases and J shed 3 bases, with 13 bases lying between them. CDR1 is SGHTA and CDR2 is FQGNSA in the germline V gene. This CDR3 is built from 14 residues. In DNA, the CDR3 is TGTGCCAGCAGTGCACCGGGGGCGACAGATACGCAGTATTTT. Its protein is CASSAPGATDTQYF.

Points on this clonotype: A read error may explain this, as a much larger clone is one base away. The gene calls are TRBV29-1 and TRBJ2-7; weak D call: TRBD2 (7 bases). Trimming removed 6 bases from V and 8 bases from J, with 14 bases in between. CDR1 and CDR2 from the germline V gene are SQVTM and ANQGSEA. This CDR3 contains 11 residues. The CDR3 region has the DNA TGCAGCGTAGTAGGGGGGGGCAAGCAGTACTTC. It specifies CSVVGGGKQYF.

Turning to this clonotype: This may be a read error: a much more frequent sequence differs by one nucleotide. The gene calls are TRBV19 and TRBJ1-5, with D hard to call. CDR3 length: 12 residues. Trimming took 11 bases from V and 2 from J, leaving 10 bases between them. Germline CDR1 is LNHDA and CDR2 is SQIVND (reference sequence). Here the CDR3 reads CAGTRGNQPQHF. The CDR3 DNA reads as TGTGCCGGTACTAGGGGCAATCAGCCCCAGCATTTT. The full variable domain, with the rest looked up from reference TRBV19 and TRBJ1-5, is DGGITQSPKYLFRKEGQNVTLSCEQNLNHDAMYWYRQDPGQGLRLIYYSQIVNDFQKGDIAEGYSVSREKKESFPLTVTSAQKNPTAFYLCAGTRGNQPQHFGDGTRLSIL.

V and J are TRBV27 and TRBJ2-7; 8 bases match TRBD2. This CDR3 region has 14 residues. CDR1 and CDR2 (germline): MNHEY, SMNVEV (reference sequence). Germline trimming cut 5 bases from V and 2 bases from J; bases unmatched to any gene: 5. The CDR3 sequence: CASSAATSAYEQYF. The CDR3 region has the DNA TGTGCCAGCAGTGCGGCGACTAGCGCCTACGAGCAGTACTTC.

This clonotype has at least ten counts. The rearrangement uses TRBV29-1 and TRBJ2-4, with 7 nucleotides matching TRBD2. Germline assignment: CDR1 SQVTM and CDR2 ANQGSEA. This CDR3 region has 13 residues. The CDR3 is CSGRGSLADIQYF. CDR3 DNA: TGCAGTGGACGCGGGAGTCTGGCGGACATTCAGTACTTC.

The sample holds a few counts of this clonotype. The chain employs TRBV19 and TRBJ1-2; D may be TRBD1 (6 bases). The CDR3 is 12 residues long. CDR1 LNHDA and CDR2 SQIVND come from the germline V gene (reference sequence). V was pared by 6 bases and J by 8 bases, with 13 bases between. Here the CDR3 DNA reads TGTGCCAGTAGCAATGCAGGGGAAGGCTACACCTTC. Amino acid sequence: CASSNAGEGYTF.

The table lists this clonotype with many counts. The chain links TRBV27 to TRBJ1-5; 7 bases match TRBD1. This CDR3 has 17 residues. The V segment lost 6 bases and the J segment 0 bases; nucleotides outside the gene matches: 11. Germline assignment: CDR1 MNHEY and CDR2 SMNVEV (reference sequence). The CDR3 region has the DNA TGTGCCAGCAGGCCAGGGGGAGAGATAAATAGCAATCAGCCCCAGCATTTT. Translation gives CASRPGGEINSNQPQHF.